This section outlines one T cell receptor beta chain sequence together with its context. Its matching antigen is unknown. In germline, CDR1 is SNHLY, CDR2 FYNNEI. CDR3 length: 12 residues. This sample is part of a study of shared clonotypes between healthy human individuals. Findings and caveats of the study: Richness estimates generally favored naive over memory subsets.

Using immunoSEQ multiplex PCR, the repertoire was profiled, and TCRdb retains in-frame clones only, with some absent. The sample carries approximately 500,000 clones, almost 97% recorded once. The chain recombines TRBV2 with TRBJ2-5; D remains ambiguous. The end of the DNA fits TRBJ2-7 better, so the J call may be wrong. The TCR sequence derives from a woman in her 30s in good health. Specimen: naive CD4+ T cells sorted from blood. Subset indicated: CD45RA+ positively selected. The CDR3 region is CASSGFPYEQYF. DNA of the CDR3: TGTGCCAGCAGTGGATTCCCCTACGAGCAGTACTTC.